This TCR beta chain was identified during a study of human T cells and chemical hapten exposure. Study background: There were weekly diphenylcyclopropenone doses to the scalp for patients throughout the roughly 24-week study. Overall study results and limits: Patch test score was positively correlated with the counts of PT1 expanded TCRs. Following DPC sensitization, TCRs present above 1 in 1000 frequency showed no change.

Many counts were recorded for this clonotype. The antigen is not known. The CDR3 sequence is 16 residues long. V lost 5 bases, J lost 1 base, and 15 bases lay in between. Per the germline V gene, CDR1 is KGHSH and CDR2 is LQKENI. Unique molecular identifiers were affixed to discrete cDNA molecules within the library. TCRdb re-called the RACE reads through MiXCR, storing one row per CDR3 protein. The sample has approximately 82,000 distinct CDR3 sequences; about 12% are singletons. Time point given: patch test 1, 2 weeks after DPC sensitization. Noted treatment: therapeutic diphenylcyclopropenone sensitization with weekly scalp DPC.

This receptor was obtained from a woman aged 55-75 years with alopecia areata. Some clones in this sample may be carry-over from other donors' samples. Sequenced here: whole blood, sampled in connection with sensitization to the hapten diphenylcyclopropenone (DPC). The chain links TRBV18 to TRBJ1-5, with D uncertain. The chain's CDR3 is CASSSKAPGSNQPQHF. CDR3 nucleotide sequence: TGTGCCAGCTCATCCAAGGCCCCGGGGAGCAATCAGCCCCAGCATTTT.